Sequencing of this T cell receptor beta chain was carried out in a study of T cell responses to AZD1222 COVID-19 vaccine. Study-level information: Pooling covered second doses at about 4 or about 12 weeks.

This table comes from immunoSEQ multiplex PCR, and its TCRdb copy is limited to in-frame clones, with some not included. The sample includes under 95,000 clones, roughly 89% of them seen just once. Study-wide points: Receipt of two AZD1222 doses was followed by a rise in Spike-specific TCR breadth and depth. Recipients of AZD1222 seropositive at baseline numbered only 6 or 7. Regions 160-218 and 743-854 dominated among vaccine-associated CD4 TCRs spanning spike.

A word on this clone: Antigen specificity is unknown.

V lost 2 bases and J lost 4, with 14 bases in between. The CDR3 runs to 15 residues. CDR1 and CDR2 from the germline V gene are MNHEY and SVGEGT. The starting material was peripheral blood, obtained on day 0 of AZD1222 vaccination. The origin of this receptor is an adult in good health. V is TRBV6-2 or TRBV6-3 and J is TRBJ1-1; a possible D gene is TRBD1 (5 bases). The CDR3 DNA follows: TGTGCCAGCAGTTACCCCGACAGAATCTTCACTGAAGCTTTCTTT. This sequence encodes CASSYPDRIFTEAFF.